One and the same sample provided the 4 T cell receptor beta chains below, sequenced in a study of blood T cell repertoires in COVID-19. TCRdb keeps only in-frame clones here, not all; method: immunoSEQ multiplex PCR. The sample yields just over 300,000 clones, 80% to 90% seen once. The specimen was PBMCs or T cells enriched from blood (not recorded which). The receptors here all came from a young man who had recovered from COVID-19.

The J gene is TRBJ2-7, the V gene TRBV9; perhaps TRBD2 as D (6 bases). Trimming took 0 bases from V and 2 from J, leaving 12 bases between them. Germline CDR1 reads SGDLS; CDR2 reads YYNGEE. The CDR3 sequence is 15 residues long. CDR3 coding DNA: TGTGCCAGCAGCGTAGATGGGGGGTCGGCCTACGAGCAGTACTTC. This translates into CASSVDGGSAYEQYF.

The chain employs TRBV27 and TRBJ2-1; 10 bases line up with TRBD1. Trimming removed 4 bases from V and 4 bases from J; junction bases left unmatched: 13. Germline-derived CDR1 and CDR2 are MNHEY and SMNVEV (reference sequence). CDR3 size: 18 residues. The CDR3 spells CASSSPQDRGRDYNEQFF. Here the CDR3 DNA reads TGTGCCAGCAGTTCCCCACAGGACAGGGGGAGGGATTACAATGAGCAGTTCTTC.

The chain links TRBV28 to TRBJ1-6; D ambiguous. V was pared by 7 bases and J by 7 bases, with 20 bases between. The CDR3 is 16 residues long. Germline V gene sequence: CDR1 MDHEN, CDR2 SYDVKM. The CDR3 region has the DNA TGTGCCAGCAATCGCTTGGGCAGAACCTCAAATTCACCCCTCCACTTT. Translated, it gives CASNRLGRTSNSPLHF.

The chain employs TRBV12-3 or TRBV12-4 and TRBJ1-2; D remains ambiguous. Trimming shortened V by 10 bases and J by 2 bases, and 14 bases separated the two germline ends. The CDR3 sequence is 13 residues long. Written as DNA, the CDR3 is TGTGCCACCCAGGTCGGCCAAAACTATGGCTACACCTTC. This encodes CATQVGQNYGYTF.